This T cell receptor (beta chain) was observed in a study of blood T cell repertoires in COVID-19. Profiling relied on immunoSEQ multiplex PCR, and the TCRdb table lists in-frame clones only, not all of them. The data contain some 340,000 clones, around 88% of them singletons. CDR3 length equals 16 residues. Germline CDR1 is KGHSH and CDR2 is LQKENI. The V gene end was trimmed by 3 bases and the J gene end by 2 bases; junction bases not matched to a gene: 6. Sequencing was done on a sample of peripheral blood. This receptor was identified in a man younger than 40 with active or convalescent COVID-19. The chain links TRBV18 to TRBJ1-5; 8 bases map to TRBD1. CDR3 DNA sequence: TGTGCCAGCTCACCGGGGGCAGGGGGCGGCAATCAGCCCCAGCATTTT. Protein product: CASSPGAGGGNQPQHF.